One sample yielded the 17 T cell receptor beta chains listed below, sequenced in a study of Ad26.COV2.S vaccination and SARS-CoV-2 variants. TCRdb's copy holds only in-frame clones and misses some; the assay was immunoSEQ multiplex PCR. The table records around 450,000 clones, 89% of them present only once. Treatment noted: roughly 19 received Ad26.COV2.S at low or high dose, single or two shots; 5 received placebo; per-sample allocation not given. It was on day 63 after the first vaccine or placebo injection that samples were taken. Here the sequenced sample was peripheral blood, taken in a trial of Ad26.COV2.S vaccine versus placebo. Source of these receptors: a person between 18 and 65 years old who received the Ad26.COV2.S COVID-19 vaccine or a placebo.

The V call is TRBV12-1, the J call TRBJ1-2; the table gives TRBD1 as D, unverified against the DNA. TRBV12-1 is an annotated pseudogene. There are 15 residues in the CDR3. The CDR3 region is CASSLGTPEDYGYTF. The DNA for the CDR3 is TGTGCCAGCAGCCTAGGGACACCGGAGGACTATGGCTACACCTTC.

This chain connects TRBV29-1 to TRBJ1-4; maybe TRBD1 (6 bases). This CDR3 contains 16 residues. Germline CDR1 reads SQVTM; CDR2 reads ANQGSEA. Trimming took off 6 bases at V and 6 bases at J, with 23 bases between the two ends. CDR3 region: CSVGQGLGLGYEKLFF. CDR3 in DNA: TGCAGCGTGGGGCAGGGGTTGGGCCTGGGATATGAAAAACTGTTTTTT.

This clone appeared a single time. The V and J genes are TRBV6-5 and TRBJ1-2; 7 nucleotides line up with TRBD1. CDR1 is MNHEY, CDR2 SVGAGI, per germline. The V gene end was trimmed by 11 bases and the J gene end by 7 bases; junction bases not matched to a gene: 19. The length of the CDR3 is 15 residues. CDR3 sequence: CASLAPEGGASGYTF. The CDR3 bases are TGTGCCTCCCTCGCCCCGGAAGGGGGCGCGTCTGGCTACACCTTC.

The chain has TRBV4-3 and TRBJ1-2; perhaps TRBD1 as D (6 bases). The germline V gene has CDR1 LGHNA and CDR2 YSLEER. Trimming took off 1 base at V and 3 bases at J, with 9 bases between the two ends. CDR3 length equals 14 residues. The CDR3 is CASSQAPGDYGYTF. The CDR3 region has the DNA TGCGCCAGCAGCCAAGCCCCAGGGGACTATGGCTACACCTTC.

The V and J genes are TRBV19 and TRBJ2-2; D gene ambiguous. The CDR3 totals 13 residues. The germline gives CDR1 LNHDA, CDR2 SQIVND (reference sequence). Deletions cut 7 bases from V and 5 bases from J, with 11 bases between. The DNA for the CDR3 is TGTGCCAGTATTAACAAGGGTACCGGGGAGCTGTTTTTT. Residues: CASINKGTGELFF. Together with reference TRBV19 and TRBJ2-2, the CDR3 gives the full variable domain: DGGITQSPKYLFRKEGQNVTLSCEQNLNHDAMYWYRQDPGQGLRLIYYSQIVNDFQKGDIAEGYSVSREKKESFPLTVTSAQKNPTAFYLCASINKGTGELFFGEGSRLTVL.

This clone showed up just a few times. The chain combines TRBV7-9 with TRBJ2-7; D is unresolved. CDR3 size: 13 residues. The germline gives CDR1 SEHNR, CDR2 FQNEAQ (reference sequence). V shed 5 bases and J shed 6 bases, with 14 bases lying between them. The CDR3 region has the DNA TGTGCCAGCAGCCACCCTGTGACGGGCGAGCAGTACTTC. Encoded protein: CASSHPVTGEQYF.

The gene calls are TRBV9 and TRBJ1-1; TRBD1 matches 12 bases. The CDR3 spans 16 residues. The junction had 7 bases not matched to a gene; V was cut back by 2 bases and J by 5 bases. CDR1 SGDLS and CDR2 YYNGEE come from the germline V gene. CDR3 residues: CASSVAGTGGWTEAFF. DNA of the CDR3: TGTGCCAGCAGCGTCGCCGGGACAGGGGGCTGGACTGAAGCTTTCTTT.

The genes are TRBV6-1 and TRBJ2-3; TRBD1 is a possible D gene (5 bases). CDR3 length: 15 residues. Germline CDR1 is MNHNS and CDR2 is SASEGT. V lost 0 bases and J lost 1, with 8 bases in between. The CDR3 DNA reads as TGTGCCAGCAGTGAAGCGGGGCTGGGCACAGATACGCAGTATTTT. Protein: CASSEAGLGTDTQYF.

A remark on this clone: The conserved phenylalanine or tryptophan normally closing the CDR3 is absent here, so this likely arose from a read error. The DNA is left out, because the CDR3 cannot be placed on it with certainty; the CDR3 is given as TCRdb lists it. The chain combines TRBV30 with TRBJ1-4. Per germline, CDR1 GTSNPN and CDR2 SVGIG (reference sequence). Including both end residues, the CDR3 is 11 amino acids long. The CDR3 sequence: CAWSHRGQAGV.

The chain carries TRBV25-1 and TRBJ1-1, with a weak D call TRBD1 (6 bases). V lost 1 base and J 4 bases, leaving 13 bases between the germline ends. In germline, CDR1 is MGHDK, CDR2 SYGVNS. CDR3 size: 15 residues. CDR3 sequence reads: CASSEFRGAVTEAFF. The CDR3, as DNA: TGTGCCAGCAGTGAATTTCGGGGGGCGGTCACTGAAGCTTTCTTT.

The chain links TRBV21-1 to TRBJ2-1; TRBD2 is taken as the D call from the table, unchecked against the DNA. TRBV21-1 is reported as a pseudogene. The CDR3 is 12 residues long. The CDR3 spells CASSKDSHEQFF. CDR3 DNA sequence: TGTGCCAGCAGCAAAGACTCGCATGAGCAGTTCTTC.

The chain employs TRBV5-4 and TRBJ1-2, with D uncertain. CDR3 size: 14 residues. Germline CDR1 is SGHNT and CDR2 is YYREEE (reference sequence). V lost 0 bases, J lost 3 bases, and 9 bases lay in between. CDR3 nucleotides: TGTGCCAGCAGCTTGGGGTTGCAAGACTATGGCTACACCTTC. The encoded protein is CASSLGLQDYGYTF.

The genes are TRBV5-1 and TRBJ2-7, with 10 bases that match TRBD2. The germline gives CDR1 SGHRS, CDR2 YFSETQ. This CDR3 is built from 17 residues. The V and J ends lost 4 bases and 0 bases, in that order; junction bases with no gene match: 10. Here the CDR3 reads CASSVWASGGISYEQYF. In DNA form, the CDR3 reads TGCGCCAGCAGCGTGTGGGCTAGCGGGGGAATCTCCTACGAGCAGTACTTC.

The CDR3 DNA follows: TGTGCCAGCAGCGTAGAACCGGCCCGCTACAATGAGCAGTTCTTC. Translated: CASSVEPARYNEQFF. This chain joins TRBV9 and TRBJ2-1; D ambiguous. The V gene's germline CDR1 is SGDLS and CDR2 YYNGEE. The ends were cut back, 0 bases at V and 3 bases at J, with 10 bases in the middle. The CDR3 spans 15 residues. Combining the CDR3 with reference TRBV9 and TRBJ2-1 gives the whole variable domain DSGVTQTPKHLITATGQRVTLRCSPRSGDLSVYWYQQSLDQGLQFLIQYYNGEERAKGNILERFSAQQFPDLHSELNLSSLELGDSALYFCASSVEPARYNEQFFGPGTRLTVL.

The rearrangement uses TRBV19 and TRBJ2-7; 9 bases map to TRBD1. This CDR3 has 15 residues. Germline V gene data show CDR1 as LNHDA and CDR2 as SQIVND (reference sequence). Trimming cost V 3 bases and J 2 bases; bases outside gene matches: 5. As DNA, the CDR3 is TGTGCCAGTAGTATTCGGAGACAGGGGGCCTACGAGCAGTACGTC. Translated, it gives CASSIRRQGAYEQYV.

This clone was seen only a few times. Within the sample, other DNA sequences also encode this same CDR3. V and J are TRBV5-1 and TRBJ1-5; D gene ambiguous. Germline values: CDR1 SGHRS, CDR2 YFSETQ. V shed 0 bases and J shed 7 bases, with 11 bases lying between them. This CDR3 has 14 amino acids. The CDR3 loop reads CASSLGAGDQPQHF. The DNA for the CDR3 is TGCGCCAGCAGCTTGGGAGCAGGCGACCAGCCCCAGCATTTT.

The gene calls are TRBV4-2 and TRBJ2-1; 9 nucleotides line up with TRBD2. Trimming cost V 0 bases and J 7 bases; bases outside gene matches: 16. CDR1 and CDR2 from the germline V gene are LGHNA and YNFKEQ. The CDR3 is 19 amino acids. CDR3 sequence reads: CASSQDLVLAGRQWNEQFF. CDR3 sequence (DNA): TGTGCCAGCAGCCAAGATCTTGTTCTAGCGGGACGACAGTGGAATGAGCAGTTCTTC.